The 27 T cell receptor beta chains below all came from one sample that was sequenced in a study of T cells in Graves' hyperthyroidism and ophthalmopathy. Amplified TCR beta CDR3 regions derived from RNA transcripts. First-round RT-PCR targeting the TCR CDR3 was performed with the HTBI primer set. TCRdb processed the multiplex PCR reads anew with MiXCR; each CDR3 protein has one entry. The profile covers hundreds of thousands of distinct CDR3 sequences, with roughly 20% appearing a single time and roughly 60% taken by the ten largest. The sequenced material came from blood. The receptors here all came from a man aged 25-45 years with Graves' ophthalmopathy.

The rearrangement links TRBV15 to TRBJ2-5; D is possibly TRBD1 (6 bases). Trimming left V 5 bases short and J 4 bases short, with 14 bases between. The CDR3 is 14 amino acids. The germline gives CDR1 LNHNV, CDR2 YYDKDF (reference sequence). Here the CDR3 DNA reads TGTGCCACCAGCCGACAGGCAGGGGCAGAGACCCAGTACTTC. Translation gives CATSRQAGAETQYF.

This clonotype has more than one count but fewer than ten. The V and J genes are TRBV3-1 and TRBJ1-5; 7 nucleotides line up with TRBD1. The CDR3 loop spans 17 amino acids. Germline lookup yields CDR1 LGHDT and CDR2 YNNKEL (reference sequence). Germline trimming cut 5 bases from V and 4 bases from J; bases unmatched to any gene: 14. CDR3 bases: TGTGCCAGCAGCTTCCCTAATACAGGGGTCGGGAATCAGCCCCAGCATTTT. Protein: CASSFPNTGVGNQPQHF.

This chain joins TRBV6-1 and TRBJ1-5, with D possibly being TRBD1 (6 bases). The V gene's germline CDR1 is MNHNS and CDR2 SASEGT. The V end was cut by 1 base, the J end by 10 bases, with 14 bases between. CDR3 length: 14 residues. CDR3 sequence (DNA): TGTGCCAGCAGTGAAGGACAGGTTGGGTCTCCCCAGCATTTT. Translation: CASSEGQVGSPQHF.

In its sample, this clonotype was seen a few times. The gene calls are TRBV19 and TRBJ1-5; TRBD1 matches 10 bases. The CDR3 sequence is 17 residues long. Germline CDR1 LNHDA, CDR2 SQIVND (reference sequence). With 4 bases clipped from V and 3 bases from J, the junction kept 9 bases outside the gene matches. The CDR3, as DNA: TGTGCCAGTAGTACCGACCGGGACAGGGGATTCAATCAGCCCCAGCATTTT. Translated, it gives CASSTDRDRGFNQPQHF.

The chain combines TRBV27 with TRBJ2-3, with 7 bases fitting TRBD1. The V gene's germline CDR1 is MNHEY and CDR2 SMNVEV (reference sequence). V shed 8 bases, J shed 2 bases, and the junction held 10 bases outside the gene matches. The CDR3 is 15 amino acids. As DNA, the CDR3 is TGTGCCAGCGGAGGACAGGCTTTCACCACAGATACGCAGTATTTT. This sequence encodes CASGGQAFTTDTQYF.

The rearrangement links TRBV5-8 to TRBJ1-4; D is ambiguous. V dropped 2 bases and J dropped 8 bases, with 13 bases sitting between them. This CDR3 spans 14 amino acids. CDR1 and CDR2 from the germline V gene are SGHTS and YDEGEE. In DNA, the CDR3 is TGTGCCAGCAGCTTCGCGCGGGGTGGAGAAAAACTGTTTTTT. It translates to CASSFARGGEKLFF.

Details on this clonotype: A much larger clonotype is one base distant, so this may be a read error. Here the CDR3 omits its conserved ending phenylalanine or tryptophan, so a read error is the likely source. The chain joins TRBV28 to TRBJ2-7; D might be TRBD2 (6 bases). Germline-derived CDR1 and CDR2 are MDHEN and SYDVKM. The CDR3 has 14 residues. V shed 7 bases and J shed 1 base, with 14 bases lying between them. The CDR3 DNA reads TGTGCCAGCACCGCCTGGAGGGCGTCCTACGAGCAGTACCTC. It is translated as CASTAWRASYEQYL.

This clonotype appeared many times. CDR3 loop: CASRASGRSYEQYF. The DNA of the CDR3 is TGTGCCAGCAGGGCTAGCGGACGCTCCTACGAGCAGTACTTC. The chain employs TRBV12-3 or TRBV12-4 and TRBJ2-7; 7 bases match TRBD2. V lost 6 bases to trimming and J lost 0 bases; unmatched junction nucleotides: 5. CDR3 length: 14 residues.

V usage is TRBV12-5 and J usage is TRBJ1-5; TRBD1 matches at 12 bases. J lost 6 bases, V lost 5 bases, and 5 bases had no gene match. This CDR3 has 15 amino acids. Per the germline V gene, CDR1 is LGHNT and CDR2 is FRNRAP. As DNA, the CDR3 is TGTGCTAGTGGTCCGGGACAGGGGGCGAGTCAGCCCCAGCATTTT. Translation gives CASGPGQGASQPQHF.

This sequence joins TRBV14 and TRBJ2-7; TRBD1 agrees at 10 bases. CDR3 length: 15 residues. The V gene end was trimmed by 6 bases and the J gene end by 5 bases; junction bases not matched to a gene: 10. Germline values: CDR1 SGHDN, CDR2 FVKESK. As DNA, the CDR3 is TGTGCCAGCAGAACTACCGGGACAGGGGACCACGAGCAGTACTTC. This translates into CASRTTGTGDHEQYF.

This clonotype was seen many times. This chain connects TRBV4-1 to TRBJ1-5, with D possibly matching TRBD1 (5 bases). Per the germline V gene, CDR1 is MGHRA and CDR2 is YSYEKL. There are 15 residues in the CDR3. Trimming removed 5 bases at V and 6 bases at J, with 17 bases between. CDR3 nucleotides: TGCGCCAGCAGCTCGGGGACCGGGCGAGGTCAGCCCCAGCATTTT. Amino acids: CASSSGTGRGQPQHF.

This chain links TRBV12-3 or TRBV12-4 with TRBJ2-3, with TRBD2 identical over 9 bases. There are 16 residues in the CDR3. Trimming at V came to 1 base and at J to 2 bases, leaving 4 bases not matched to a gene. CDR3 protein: CASSLGTSAFTDTQYF. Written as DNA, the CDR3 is TGTGCCAGCAGTTTAGGGACTAGCGCGTTCACAGATACGCAGTATTTT.

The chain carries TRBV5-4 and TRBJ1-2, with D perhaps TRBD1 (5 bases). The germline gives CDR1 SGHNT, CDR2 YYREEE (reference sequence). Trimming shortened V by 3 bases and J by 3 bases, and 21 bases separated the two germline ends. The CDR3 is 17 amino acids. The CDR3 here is CASSWGGRLNRYYGYTF. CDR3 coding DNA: TGTGCCAGCAGCTGGGGGGGGAGGTTAAACCGCTACTATGGCTACACCTTC.

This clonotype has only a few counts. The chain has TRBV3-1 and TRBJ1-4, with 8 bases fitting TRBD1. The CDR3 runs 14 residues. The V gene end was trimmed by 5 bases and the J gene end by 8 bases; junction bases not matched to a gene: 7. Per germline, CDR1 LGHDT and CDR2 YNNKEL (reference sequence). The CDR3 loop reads CASSSTGGREKLFF. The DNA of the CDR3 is TGTGCCAGCAGCTCAACAGGGGGTCGAGAAAAACTGTTTTTT.

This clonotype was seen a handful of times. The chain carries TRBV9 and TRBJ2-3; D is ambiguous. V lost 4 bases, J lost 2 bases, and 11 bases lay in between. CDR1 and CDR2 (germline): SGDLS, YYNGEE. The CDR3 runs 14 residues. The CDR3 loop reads CASSYGRYTDTQYF. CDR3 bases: TGTGCCAGCAGCTACGGACGGTACACAGATACGCAGTATTTT. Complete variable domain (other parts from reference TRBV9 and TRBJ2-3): DSGVTQTPKHLITATGQRVTLRCSPRSGDLSVYWYQQSLDQGLQFLIQYYNGEERAKGNILERFSAQQFPDLHSELNLSSLELGDSALYFCASSYGRYTDTQYFGPGTRLTVL.

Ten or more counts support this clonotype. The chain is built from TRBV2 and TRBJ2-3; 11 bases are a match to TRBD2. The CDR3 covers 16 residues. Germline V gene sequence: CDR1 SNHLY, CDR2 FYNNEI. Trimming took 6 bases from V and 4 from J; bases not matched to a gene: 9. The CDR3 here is CASSDRTSGLADTQYF. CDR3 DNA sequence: TGTGCCAGCAGCGATAGGACTAGCGGGTTGGCAGATACGCAGTATTTT.

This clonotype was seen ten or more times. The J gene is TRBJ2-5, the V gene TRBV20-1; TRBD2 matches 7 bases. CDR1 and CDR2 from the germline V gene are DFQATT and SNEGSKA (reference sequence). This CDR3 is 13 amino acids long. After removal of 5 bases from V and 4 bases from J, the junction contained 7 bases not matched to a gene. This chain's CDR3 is CSAGGEAGETQYF. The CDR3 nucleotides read TGCAGTGCTGGGGGGGAAGCGGGAGAGACCCAGTACTTC.

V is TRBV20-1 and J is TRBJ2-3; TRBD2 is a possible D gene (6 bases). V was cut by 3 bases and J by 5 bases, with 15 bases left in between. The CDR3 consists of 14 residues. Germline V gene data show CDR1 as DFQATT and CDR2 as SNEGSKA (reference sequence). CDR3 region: CSARSGAGRDTQYF. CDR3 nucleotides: TGCAGTGCTAGGTCGGGAGCCGGGCGAGATACGCAGTATTTT.

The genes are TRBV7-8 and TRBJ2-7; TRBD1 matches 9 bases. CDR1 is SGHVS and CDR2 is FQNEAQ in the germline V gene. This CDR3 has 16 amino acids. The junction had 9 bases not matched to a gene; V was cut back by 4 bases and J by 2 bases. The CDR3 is CASSSRDREGAYEQYF. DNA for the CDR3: TGTGCCAGCAGCTCCCGGGACAGGGAAGGGGCCTACGAGCAGTACTTC.

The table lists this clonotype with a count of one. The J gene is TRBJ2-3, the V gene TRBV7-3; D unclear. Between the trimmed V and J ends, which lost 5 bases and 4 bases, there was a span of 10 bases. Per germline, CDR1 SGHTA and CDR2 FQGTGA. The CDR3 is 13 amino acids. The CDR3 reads CASSRGSADTQYF. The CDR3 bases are TGTGCCAGCAGCCGAGGAAGCGCAGATACGCAGTATTTT.

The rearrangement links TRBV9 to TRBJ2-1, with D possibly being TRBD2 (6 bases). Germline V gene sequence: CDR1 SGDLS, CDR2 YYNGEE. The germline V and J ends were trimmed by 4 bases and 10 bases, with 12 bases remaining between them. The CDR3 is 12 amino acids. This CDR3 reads CASSTTSSEQFF. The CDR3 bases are TGTGCCAGCAGCACCACTAGCTCCGAGCAGTTCTTC.

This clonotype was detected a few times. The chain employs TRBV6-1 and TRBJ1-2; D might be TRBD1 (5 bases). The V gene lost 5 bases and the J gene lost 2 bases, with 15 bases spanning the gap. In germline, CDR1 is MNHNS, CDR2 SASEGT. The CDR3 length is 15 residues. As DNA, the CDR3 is TGTGCCAGCAGTTTAGGACGGAGGGGCAACTATGGCTACACCTTC. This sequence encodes CASSLGRRGNYGYTF.

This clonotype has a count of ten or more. The CDR3 here is CARAESDREYGYTF. The CDR3 DNA reads as TGTGCCAGGGCGGAATCGGACAGGGAATATGGCTACACCTTC. The chain couples TRBV2 to TRBJ1-2, with TRBD1 matching 8 bases. The CDR3 length is 14 residues. Germline CDR1 and CDR2: SNHLY and FYNNEI. The J segment lost 5 bases and the V segment lost 9 bases, leaving 11 bases of the junction unmatched.

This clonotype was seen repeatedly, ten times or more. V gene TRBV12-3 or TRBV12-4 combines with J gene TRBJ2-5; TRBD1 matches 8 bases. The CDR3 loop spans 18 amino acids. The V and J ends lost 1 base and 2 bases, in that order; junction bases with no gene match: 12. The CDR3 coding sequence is TGTGCCAGCAGTTTAGAGGAGGCGGCAGGGGGCCCACAAGAGACCCAGTACTTC. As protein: CASSLEEAAGGPQETQYF.

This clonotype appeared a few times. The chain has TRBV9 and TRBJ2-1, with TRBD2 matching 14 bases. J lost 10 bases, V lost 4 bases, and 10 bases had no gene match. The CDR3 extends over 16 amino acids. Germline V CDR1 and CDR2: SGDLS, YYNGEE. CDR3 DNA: TGTGCCAGCAGCTCCACCGGGACTAGCGGGAGCGGGGAGCAGTTCTTC. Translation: CASSSTGTSGSGEQFF.

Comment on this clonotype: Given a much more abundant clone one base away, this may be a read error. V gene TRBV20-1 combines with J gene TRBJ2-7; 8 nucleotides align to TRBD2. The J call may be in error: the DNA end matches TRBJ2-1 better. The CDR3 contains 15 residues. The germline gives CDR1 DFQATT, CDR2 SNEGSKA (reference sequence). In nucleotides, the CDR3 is TGCAGTGCACCCAGTGCGGGAGGACTCTCCTACGAGCAGTTCTTC. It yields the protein CSAPSAGGLSYEQFF.

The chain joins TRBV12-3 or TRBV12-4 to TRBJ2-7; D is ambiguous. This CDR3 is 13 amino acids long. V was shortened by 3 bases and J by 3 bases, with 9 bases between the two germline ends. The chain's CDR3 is CASSFNDRYEQYF. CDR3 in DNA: TGTGCCAGCAGTTTTAATGACCGCTACGAGCAGTACTTC.